This T cell receptor (beta chain) was profiled in a study of T cell repertoires in cytomegalovirus infection. TCRdb reprocessed the reads with MiXCR, giving one entry per CDR3 protein. The table shows 500,000 to 600,000 distinct CDR3 sequences, with approximately 15% occurring only once. General observations from the study: CMV-specific TCR beta clonotypes restricted by HLA-C were the ones dominating the ex vivo response.

This clonotype has a count of ten or more. Its antigen remains unidentified. V gave up 4 bases and J gave up 9 bases; unmatched junction bases: 22. The CDR3 contains 19 residues. The rearrangement links TRBV12-3 or TRBV12-4 to TRBJ2-1; TRBD1 aligns across 9 bases. The TCR was taken from a human donor in good health (CMV status not recorded). Some clones in this sample may be carry-over from other donors' samples. Sequencing input: CD8+ T cells from PBMCs. The CDR3 DNA reads TGTGCCAGCAGTTCAACCGGGACAGGGCTGGGAAAATTTGTGTTTGAGCAGTTCTTC. It specifies CASSSTGTGLGKFVFEQFF.